The T cell receptor beta chain under discussion was sequenced for a study of OX40 agonist ivuxolimab in advanced cancers. Study-level findings and limits: Undetermined was the antigen specificity of the expanded peripheral T cells. The study found that CD8+ T cells averaged more expanded clones than CD4+.

TCRdb keeps only in-frame clones here, not all; method: immunoSEQ multiplex PCR. There are around 64,000 clones in the sample; approximately 78% occur only once, and approximately 5% lies in the top ten. This clone has just a few counts. The antigen remains undetermined. The CDR3 runs to 15 residues. The V gene's germline CDR1 is LNHDA and CDR2 SQIVND (reference sequence). Trimming cost V 2 bases and J 5 bases, with 15 bases left between them. Autoimmune disease history or systemic immunosuppression barred patients. The clonotype was recovered from an adult with an advanced solid tumor such as melanoma, head and neck, liver or kidney cancer. The source material was CD4+ or CD8+ T cells sorted from blood, sampled in a trial of the OX40 agonist ivuxolimab. The rearrangement uses TRBV19 and TRBJ1-1, with D maybe TRBD1 (6 bases). CDR3 loop: CASSIIGAQGTEAFF. The CDR3 region has the DNA TGTGCCAGTAGTATAATTGGGGCGCAGGGGACTGAAGCTTTCTTT.